These 23 T cell receptor beta chains originate from one sample sequenced in a study of tumor and adjacent non-tumor tissue in lung cancer. RNA was extracted from bulk tissue without any cell sorting. Three rounds of nested PCR, following a modified ARM-PCR protocol, produced the TCRbeta library. TCRdb re-called the multiplex PCR reads with MiXCR, one entry per CDR3 protein. The table has more than 60,000 distinct CDR3 sequences, under 80% seen once. What was sequenced was lung tumor tissue. Every receptor here comes from a woman aged 45-65 years with non-small cell lung cancer.

Regarding this clonotype: The conserved final phenylalanine or tryptophan is absent from the CDR3, which likely points to a read error. The gene calls are TRBV5-1 and TRBJ2-5, with D perhaps TRBD1 or TRBD2 (5 bases each). CDR1 is SGHRS, CDR2 YFSETQ, per germline. The CDR3 has 16 amino acids. V lost 7 bases and J lost 2, with 21 bases in between. This chain's CDR3 is CASGNFGTARQETQYL. The CDR3 DNA reads TGCGCCAGCGGCAATTTCGGGACGGCGAGACAAGAGACCCAGTACCTC.

As regards this clonotype: At one end the junction does not follow the germline gene, possibly because of a read error. This chain connects TRBV4-1 to TRBJ2-7; TRBD2 agrees at 7 bases. CDR1 MGHRA and CDR2 YSYEKL come from the germline V gene. CDR3 length: 18 amino acids. The CDR3 sequence: CASSQGLLSRGSSYELYF. CDR3 nucleotides: TGCGCCAGCAGCCAAGGCCTACTCTCGCGCGGGAGTTCCTACGAGCTGTACTTC.

This rearrangement joins TRBV4-1 to TRBJ2-2; TRBD2 aligns across 12 bases. CDR1 MGHRA and CDR2 YSYEKL come from the germline V gene. The CDR3 runs 18 residues. V shed 4 bases, J shed 1 base, and the junction held 7 bases outside the gene matches. CDR3 DNA: TGCGCCAGCAGCCGCACGACTAGCGGGAGTGGGAACACCGGGGAGCTGTTTTTT. Translating gives CASSRTTSGSGNTGELFF.

This clonotype was recorded many times. J is TRBJ2-3 and V is TRBV24-1; 7 bases match TRBD2. With 1 base clipped from V and 0 bases from J, the junction kept 3 bases outside the gene matches. This CDR3 is 16 amino acids long. Germline V CDR1 and CDR2: KGHDR, SFDVKD. CDR3 nucleotides: TGTGCCACCAGTGATTTTATGCGGGGGAGCACAGATACGCAGTATTTT. It specifies CATSDFMRGSTDTQYF.

A note on this clonotype: Since a much larger clone is just one base distant, this may be a read error. V usage is TRBV24-1 and J usage is TRBJ1-5; unclear D gene. Germline V gene sequence: CDR1 KGHDR, CDR2 SFDVKD. This CDR3 has 12 residues. CDR3 nucleotide sequence: TGTGTCACCGGAGGCGCCTTAGGGCCCCAGCATTTT. Amino acid sequence: CVTGGALGPQHF.

The count of this clonotype is one. V and J are TRBV20-1 and TRBJ2-1, with D maybe TRBD1 (6 bases). V shed 6 bases and J shed 16 bases, with 31 bases lying between them. Per the germline V gene, CDR1 is DFQATT and CDR2 is SNEGSKA (reference sequence). The CDR3 covers 15 residues. The CDR3 DNA sequence: TGCAGTGCCAGGCTTCCGGGACACGACTACAATGAGGACTTCTTC. Translating gives CSARLPGHDYNEDFF.

The chain is built from TRBV16 and TRBJ1-4, with unresolved D. This CDR3 has 15 residues. Germline CDR1 is KGHSY and CDR2 is FQNENV. V dropped 4 bases and J dropped 6 bases, with 15 bases sitting between them. CDR3 residues: CASSRSLGQDEKLFF. CDR3 in DNA: TGTGCCAGCAGCCGATCTCTCGGCCAAGATGAAAAACTGTTTTTT.

As concerns this clonotype: A much bigger clone sits one base away, suggesting this may be a read error. The genes are TRBV20-1 and TRBJ2-3, with 10 bases lining up with TRBD2. The CDR3 contains 17 residues. CDR1 is DFQATT and CDR2 is SNEGSKA in the germline V gene (reference sequence). Losses at the gene ends were 6 bases for V and 1 base for J; bases not matched to a gene: 13. The CDR3 sequence is CSARSWVGTSGTDTQYF. CDR3 DNA: TGCAGTGCACGCTCGTGGGTCGGGACTAGCGGCACAGATACGCAGTATTTT.

With respect to this clonotype: The junction departs from germline at one end; a sequencing error may be responsible. The chain is built from TRBV28 and TRBJ2-4; tentatively, D is TRBD1 or TRBD2 (6 bases each). Germline V gives CDR1 MDHEN, CDR2 SYDVKM. The CDR3 runs 14 residues. For the CDR3, the DNA is TGTGCCGGCAGTTTTAAGGGGGGTGGCAACATTCAGCACTTC. Amino acids: CAGSFKGGGNIQHF. The full variable domain, completed using reference TRBV28 and TRBJ2-4, is DVKVTQSSRYLVKRTGEKVFLECVQDMDHENMFWYRQDPGLGLRLIYFSYDVKMKEKGDIPEGYSVSREKKERFSLILESASTNQTSMYLCAGSFKGGGNIQHFGAGTRLSVL.

This clonotype came up many times. A much larger clone is a single base away; this may be a read error. The rearrangement joins TRBV12-3 or TRBV12-4 to TRBJ2-7; 12 nucleotides agree with TRBD2. This CDR3 comprises 16 residues. The CDR3 is CTSSLFLAGGSYEQYF. The CDR3 DNA reads as TGTACCAGCAGTCTTTTTCTAGCGGGAGGGTCCTACGAGCAGTACTTC.

V and J are TRBV10-2 and TRBJ1-5; D not resolved. V lost 0 bases to trimming and J lost 6 bases, with 15 bases between them. Germline assignment: CDR1 WSHSY and CDR2 SAAADI. The CDR3 spans 16 residues. The CDR3 sequence is CASSESGLLPGQPQHF. CDR3 coding DNA: TGCGCCAGCAGTGAGTCAGGGCTTCTCCCCGGTCAGCCCCAGCATTTT.

This clonotype was recorded only once. At one of its ends the junction is not consistent with the germline gene, which may arise from a read error. The rearrangement links TRBV6-4 to TRBJ2-1, with 13 bases lining up with TRBD2. The CDR3 runs 15 residues. Per germline, CDR1 MRHNA and CDR2 SNTAGT. Here the CDR3 reads CASSLRTSGSNEQLF. The CDR3 nucleotides are TGTGCCAGCAGTCTCCGGACTAGCGGGAGCAATGAGCAACTCTTC.

J is TRBJ2-3 and V is TRBV29-1, with a tentative D call TRBD1 (6 bases). Germline V CDR1 and CDR2: SQVTM, ANQGSEA. This CDR3 is 15 amino acids long. The CDR3 sequence: CNGDMTPGHTDTQYF. The CDR3 DNA is TGCAACGGGGACATGACCCCTGGACATACAGATACGCAGTATTTT.

This clonotype was seen more than once but under ten times. The junction does not match germline at one end; this may be a read error. The V call is TRBV29-1, the J call TRBJ1-1, with 8 bases that match TRBD1. The CDR3 contains 14 residues. The V gene's germline CDR1 is SQVTM and CDR2 ANQGSEA. CDR3 sequence: CSVGGGQDNTGAFF. DNA for the CDR3: TGCAGTGTTGGGGGGGGACAGGACAATACTGGAGCTTTCTTT. Combining the CDR3 with reference TRBV29-1 and TRBJ1-1 gives the whole variable domain SAVISQKPSRDICQRGTSLTIQCQVDSQVTMMFWYRQQPGQSLTLIATANQGSEATYESGFVIDKFPISRPNLTFSTLTVSNMSPEDSSIYLCSVGGGQDNTGAFFGQGTRLTVV.

The CDR3: CASTTRRLEEKLFF. The CDR3 nucleotides read TGTGCCAGCACCACCAGGAGATTGGAAGAAAAACTGTTTTTT. This chain uses TRBV5-6 with TRBJ1-4, with D unclear. The CDR3 extends over 14 amino acids. Deletions cut 6 bases from V and 8 bases from J, with 17 bases between. Germline values: CDR1 SGHDT, CDR2 YYEEEE.

As regards this clonotype: Because the CDR3 is missing its conserved closing phenylalanine or tryptophan, this is likely a read error. The rearrangement links TRBV11-3 to TRBJ2-7; D remains unclear. This CDR3 has 14 amino acids. Per the germline V gene, CDR1 is SGHNT and CDR2 is YENEEA. CDR3 amino acids: CASSLGYSSAEQYL. The CDR3 DNA is TGTGCTAGCAGTTTAGGCTATTCGTCGGCTGAGCAGTACTTA.

The V call is TRBV5-1, the J call TRBJ1-3, with a tentative D call TRBD1 (5 bases). Trimming took off 4 bases at V and 1 base at J, with 9 bases between the two ends. This CDR3 has 14 amino acids. Germline CDR1 is SGHRS and CDR2 is YFSETQ. CDR3 amino acids: CASSNPGSGNTIYF. CDR3 bases: TGCGCCAGCAGCAACCCAGGGTCTGGAAACACCATATATTTT.

This clonotype was counted a single time. The V and J genes are TRBV29-1 and TRBJ2-7; D remains ambiguous. The CDR3 runs 13 residues. Germline CDR1 SQVTM, CDR2 ANQGSEA. V was cut by 3 bases and J by 2 bases, with 11 bases left in between. The CDR3 nucleotides are TGCAGCGTTGACATTGGGATGGCCTACGAGCAGTACTTC. It is translated as CSVDIGMAYEQYF.

The gene calls are TRBV21-1 and TRBJ2-2; the table's D gene call, TRBD1, was not cross checked with the DNA. TRBV21-1 is annotated as a pseudogene. The CDR3 covers 16 residues. The chain's CDR3 is CASSSPWRRDTGELFF. The CDR3, as DNA: TGTGCCAGCAGCTCCCCATGGCGCAGGGACACCGGGGAGCTGTTTTTT.

On this clonotype itself: At one boundary the junction diverges from the germline segment, which might be a read error. The J gene is TRBJ2-2, the V gene TRBV10-1; no clear D gene. Germline V gene lookup returns CDR1 WNHNN and CDR2 SYGVQD (reference sequence). CDR3 size: 13 residues. The CDR3 coding sequence is TGCGCCAACAGTAGCCAGATTACCGGGGAGCTGTTTTTT. This sequence encodes CANSSQITGELFF.

As regards this clonotype: The junction differs from germline at one of its ends, possibly a read error. This chain links TRBV6-1 with TRBJ2-7; D perhaps matches TRBD1 (6 bases). The CDR3 loop spans 16 amino acids. Germline loops: CDR1 MNHNS, CDR2 SASEGT. CDR3 sequence: CASSVDGTYVSYEQYF. CDR3 nucleotide sequence: TGTGCTAGCAGTGTGGACGGGACATACGTGTCCTACGAGCAGTACTTC.

This clonotype was recorded at least ten times. The chain couples TRBV20-1 to TRBJ2-5; 10 nucleotides agree with TRBD2. In germline, CDR1 is DFQATT, CDR2 SNEGSKA (reference sequence). The J segment lost 1 base and the V segment lost 2 bases, leaving 7 bases of the junction unmatched. The CDR3 has 16 amino acids. This CDR3 reads CSARPLLAGVQETQYF. CDR3 sequence (DNA): TGCAGTGCTAGACCCCTCCTAGCGGGAGTCCAAGAGACCCAGTACTTC.

Comments on this clonotype: A much larger clone differs by one base, so this may be a read error. The gene calls are TRBV20-1 and TRBJ2-1, with D possibly matching TRBD2 (6 bases). The germline V and J ends were trimmed by 3 bases and 1 base, with 13 bases remaining between them. Looked up from germline, CDR1 is DFQATT and CDR2 is SNEGSKA (reference sequence). This CDR3 contains 15 residues. The CDR3 nucleotides read TGCAGTGCTAGGGCGGGGAGTGAATCCTACAATGAGCAGTTCTTC. It encodes CSARAGSESYNEQFF.